The 9 T cell receptor beta chains reported below all come from one sample, sequenced in a study of blood T cell repertoires in COVID-19. Libraries were prepared by immunoSEQ multiplex PCR; TCRdb keeps only in-frame clonotypes and omits some of them. The sample holds fewer than 450,000 clones, about 90% seen once. Source material: PBMCs or T cells enriched from blood (not recorded which). These receptors came from a young woman who had recovered from COVID-19.

V gene TRBV7-8 combines with J gene TRBJ2-5; 13 nucleotides agree with TRBD2. Trimming at V came to 5 bases and at J to 5 bases, leaving 8 bases not matched to a gene. CDR1 is SGHVS, CDR2 FQNEAQ, per germline. This CDR3 spans 16 amino acids. CDR3 in DNA: TGTGCCAGCAGCCTTACTAGCGGGGGGGCCCTTGAGACCCAGTACTTC. Protein sequence: CASSLTSGGALETQYF.

About this clone: The same CDR3 is also encoded by other DNA sequences in this sample. The rearrangement uses TRBV27 and TRBJ2-7; 10 bases fit TRBD2. Germline V lookup: CDR1 MNHEY, CDR2 SMNVEV (reference sequence). The CDR3 runs to 15 residues. J was trimmed by 3 bases and V by 5 bases; bases with no gene match: 7. The CDR3 sequence: CASSLTASGGYEQYF. In DNA form, the CDR3 reads TGTGCCAGCAGTCTCACGGCTAGCGGGGGCTACGAGCAGTACTTC.

The chain uses TRBV6-5 and TRBJ2-1, with 8 bases lining up with TRBD1. The CDR3 contains 14 residues. Trimming took 6 bases from V and 0 from J; bases not matched to a gene: 1. CDR1 is MNHEY, CDR2 SVGAGI, per germline. The CDR3, as DNA: TGTGCCAGCAGGGACAGGGCCTCCTACAATGAGCAGTTCTTC. This encodes CASRDRASYNEQFF.

Only one count was recorded for this clone. This chain links TRBV19 with TRBJ1-4; D perhaps matches TRBD1 (5 bases). With 5 bases removed from V and 5 bases from J, the gap between germline ends came to 15 bases. Germline loops: CDR1 LNHDA, CDR2 SQIVND (reference sequence). The CDR3 is 15 residues long. Written as DNA, the CDR3 is TGTGCCAGTAGTCTCGGAGGGACGGGGAATGAAAAACTGTTTTTT. It yields the protein CASSLGGTGNEKLFF. Based on the CDR3 plus reference TRBV19 and TRBJ1-4, the full variable domain is DGGITQSPKYLFRKEGQNVTLSCEQNLNHDAMYWYRQDPGQGLRLIYYSQIVNDFQKGDIAEGYSVSREKKESFPLTVTSAQKNPTAFYLCASSLGGTGNEKLFFGSGTQLSVL.

The chain carries TRBV28 and TRBJ1-4; D unclear. Trimming shortened V by 1 base and J by 7 bases, and 4 bases separated the two germline ends. CDR3 length: 12 residues. Germline V gives CDR1 MDHEN, CDR2 SYDVKM. In DNA, the CDR3 is TGTGCCAGCAGTTTATACGGTGAAAAACTGTTTTTT. Encoded protein: CASSLYGEKLFF. Filled out from reference TRBV28 and TRBJ1-4, the complete variable domain reads DVKVTQSSRYLVKRTGEKVFLECVQDMDHENMFWYRQDPGLGLRLIYFSYDVKMKEKGDIPEGYSVSREKKERFSLILESASTNQTSMYLCASSLYGEKLFFGSGTQLSVL.

This rearrangement joins TRBV6-5 to TRBJ1-2; 9 bases align to TRBD1. This CDR3 is 11 amino acids long. Germline lookup yields CDR1 MNHEY and CDR2 SVGAGI. The V gene end was trimmed by 7 bases and the J gene end by 7 bases; junction bases not matched to a gene: 1. The CDR3 is CASKDRGGYTF. The DNA of the CDR3 is TGTGCCAGCAAGGACAGGGGTGGCTACACCTTC.

The V call is TRBV15, the J call TRBJ1-5, with 8 bases aligning to TRBD1. Germline CDR1 is LNHNV and CDR2 is YYDKDF (reference sequence). This CDR3 is built from 14 residues. The V and J ends lost 6 bases and 3 bases, in that order; junction bases with no gene match: 4. This CDR3 is CATRTGDPNQPQHF. DNA of the CDR3: TGTGCCACCAGGACAGGGGACCCCAATCAGCCCCAGCATTTT.

V gene TRBV30 combines with J gene TRBJ1-1, with TRBD1 matching over 9 bases. CDR1 is GTSNPN and CDR2 is SVGIG in the germline V gene (reference sequence). The CDR3 spans 15 residues. With V trimmed by 0 bases and J by 1 base, 3 bases remained unmatched. Written as DNA, the CDR3 is TGTGCCTGGAGTGTACGGACAGGGGAGAACACTGAAGCTTTCTTT. Its protein is CAWSVRTGENTEAFF. The variable domain in full, completed from reference TRBV30 and TRBJ1-1, reads SQTIHQWPATLVQPVGSPLSLECTVEGTSNPNLYWYRQAAGRGLQLLFYSVGIGQISSEVPQNLSASRPQDRQFILSSKKLLLSDSGFYLCAWSVRTGENTEAFFGQGTRLTVV.

Only one count was recorded for this clone. The V call is TRBV2, the J call TRBJ1-4; possibly TRBD1 for D (6 bases). Per the germline V gene, CDR1 is SNHLY and CDR2 is FYNNEI. The V end was cut by 6 bases, the J end by 2 bases, with 13 bases between. This CDR3 region has 15 residues. CDR3 sequence: CASSATGSTNEKLFF. CDR3 nucleotides: TGTGCCAGCAGCGCAACAGGGAGTACTAATGAAAAACTGTTTTTT. Based on the CDR3 plus reference TRBV2 and TRBJ1-4, the full variable domain is EPEVTQTPSHQVTQMGQEVILRCVPISNHLYFYWYRQILGQKVEFLVSFYNNEISEKSEIFDDQFSVERPDGSNFTLKIRSTKLEDSAMYFCASSATGSTNEKLFFGSGTQLSVL.